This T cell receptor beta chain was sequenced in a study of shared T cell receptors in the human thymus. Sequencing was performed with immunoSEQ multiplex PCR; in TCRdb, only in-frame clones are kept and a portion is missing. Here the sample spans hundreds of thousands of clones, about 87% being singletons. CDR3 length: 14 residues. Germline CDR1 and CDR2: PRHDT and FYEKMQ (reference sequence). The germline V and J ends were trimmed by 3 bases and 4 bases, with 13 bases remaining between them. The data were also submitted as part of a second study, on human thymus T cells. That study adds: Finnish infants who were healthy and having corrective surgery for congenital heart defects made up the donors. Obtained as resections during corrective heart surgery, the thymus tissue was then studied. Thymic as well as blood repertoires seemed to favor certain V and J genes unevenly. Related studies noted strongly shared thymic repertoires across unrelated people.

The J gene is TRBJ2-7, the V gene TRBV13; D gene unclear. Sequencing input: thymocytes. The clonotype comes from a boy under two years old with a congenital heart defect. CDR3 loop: CASSFYLTDYEQYF. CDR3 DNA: TGTGCCAGCAGCTTTTATCTCACAGATTACGAGCAGTACTTC.